The rows below give T cell receptor beta chains drawn from one sample of a study of T-cell reconstitution after alpha-beta-depleted transplantation in children. TCRdb fed the PCR reads into MiXCR, producing one record per CDR3 protein. Of about 240,000 distinct CDR3 sequences in the sample, roughly 23% were seen once. The source was PBMCs, collected before TCRalphabeta/CD19-depleted stem cell transplant. The source is a girl aged 2-10 years with Fanconi anemia, due to receive a stem cell transplant. Each CDR3 is given with its conserved first and last residue. The order of the fields is clone size, D gene, J gene, V gene, CDR3 protein, CDR3 DNA. D genes are given only for firm matches. Part of the rows lack a size; the others show once, few, many or a class for expanded clones.

clone size: NA; D gene: TRBD1; J gene: TRBJ2-3; V gene: TRBV29-1; CDR3 protein: CSVVRQGDGYF; CDR3 DNA: TGCAGCGTTGTTCGACAGGGGGACGGGTATTTT
clone size: NA; D gene: TRBD1; J gene: TRBJ2-4; V gene: TRBV29-1; CDR3 protein: CSVEARGRNIQYF; CDR3 DNA: TGCAGCGTTGAAGCGAGGGGGCGAAACATTCAGTACTTC
clone size: many; D gene: NA; J gene: TRBJ2-6; V gene: TRBV5-5; CDR3 protein: CASSVPVPLSGANVLTF; CDR3 DNA: TGTGCCAGCAGCGTGCCAGTACCCCTCTCTGGGGCCAACGTCCTGACTTTC
clone size: NA; D gene: TRBD1; J gene: TRBJ2-7; V gene: TRBV3-1; CDR3 protein: CAICPEGLRDRSYEQYF; CDR3 DNA: TGTGCCATCTGCCCTGAGGGCCTCCGGGACAGGAGCTACGAGCAGTACTTC
clone size: NA; D gene: NA; J gene: TRBJ2-7; V gene: TRBV10-3; CDR3 protein: CATSGDALYEQYF; CDR3 DNA: TGTGCCACCTCAGGGGATGCGCTGTACGAGCAGTACTTC
clone size: few; D gene: NA; J gene: TRBJ2-1; V gene: TRBV25-1; CDR3 protein: CASSEPGGTDYNEQFF; CDR3 DNA: TGTGCCAGCAGTGAACCTGGTGGGACGGATTACAATGAGCAGTTCTTC
clone size: many; D gene: NA; J gene: TRBJ2-2; V gene: TRBV29-1; CDR3 protein: CSVEGLGIGELFF; CDR3 DNA: TGCAGCGTTGAAGGGCTGGGGATAGGGGAGCTGTTTTTT
clone size: once; D gene: TRBD1; J gene: TRBJ2-5; V gene: TRBV4-2; CDR3 protein: CASSQGDRGQETQYF; CDR3 DNA: TGTGCCAGCAGCCAAGGGGACAGGGGACAAGAGACCCAGTACTTC
clone size: NA; D gene: NA; J gene: TRBJ2-1; V gene: TRBV7-8; CDR3 protein: CASSDPTGWLNEQFF; CDR3 DNA: TGTGCCAGCAGCGACCCCACGGGTTGGCTCAATGAGCAGTTCTTC
clone size: NA; D gene: TRBD1; J gene: TRBJ2-7; V gene: TRBV6-1; CDR3 protein: CASSEEGQGSYEQYF; CDR3 DNA: TGTGCCAGCAGTGAAGAGGGACAGGGAAGCTACGAGCAGTACTTC
clone size: many; D gene: NA; J gene: TRBJ2-7; V gene: TRBV12-3/TRBV12-4; CDR3 protein: CASRETGIGGLEQYF; CDR3 DNA: TGTGCCAGCAGGGAGACGGGAATCGGGGGGCTCGAGCAGTACTTC
clone size: once; D gene: NA; J gene: TRBJ1-1; V gene: TRBV29-1; CDR3 protein: CSATLAQLDTEAFF; CDR3 DNA: TGCAGCGCAACCTTAGCACAGTTAGACACTGAAGCTTTCTTT
clone size: many; D gene: TRBD2; J gene: TRBJ2-1; V gene: TRBV5-1; CDR3 protein: CASTGLAGGNEQFF; CDR3 DNA: TGCGCCAGCACAGGACTAGCGGGAGGCAATGAGCAGTTCTTC
clone size: NA; D gene: NA; J gene: TRBJ1-1; V gene: TRBV18; CDR3 protein: CASSFAGFWNTEAFF; CDR3 DNA: TGTGCCAGCTCATTCGCGGGGTTCTGGAACACTGAAGCTTTCTTT
clone size: NA; D gene: NA; J gene: TRBJ2-3; V gene: TRBV7-6; CDR3 protein: CASRKGGWSTDTQYF; CDR3 DNA: TGTGCCAGCCGTAAGGGGGGATGGAGCACAGATACGCAGTATTTT
clone size: many; D gene: NA; J gene: TRBJ2-7; V gene: TRBV5-5; CDR3 protein: CASRRDPSYEQYF; CDR3 DNA: TGTGCCAGCAGGCGGGACCCCTCCTACGAGCAGTACTTC
clone size: NA; D gene: TRBD2; J gene: TRBJ2-3; V gene: TRBV20-1; CDR3 protein: CSAGEGLTDTQYF; CDR3 DNA: TGCAGTGCGGGGGAGGGACTCACAGATACGCAGTATTTT
clone size: NA; D gene: TRBD2; J gene: TRBJ2-1; V gene: TRBV10-3; CDR3 protein: CAIKGLAGGPIDEQFF; CDR3 DNA: TGTGCCATCAAGGGACTAGCGGGAGGGCCTATAGATGAGCAGTTCTTC
clone size: once; D gene: TRBD2; J gene: TRBJ2-5; V gene: TRBV20-1; CDR3 protein: CSALGDLAGRETQYF; CDR3 DNA: TGCAGTGCATTGGGCGACTTAGCGGGAAGAGAGACCCAGTACTTC
clone size: many; D gene: NA; J gene: TRBJ1-1; V gene: TRBV29-1; CDR3 protein: CSATGWFTEAFF; CDR3 DNA: TGCAGCGCGACAGGTTGGTTCACTGAAGCTTTCTTT
clone size: many; D gene: NA; J gene: TRBJ2-2; V gene: TRBV20-1; CDR3 protein: CSARDPNRRELFF; CDR3 DNA: TGCAGTGCTAGAGATCCAAACCGGAGGGAGCTGTTTTTT
clone size: few; D gene: NA; J gene: TRBJ2-3; V gene: TRBV28; CDR3 protein: CASSPWAEDTQYF; CDR3 DNA: TGTGCCAGCAGTCCTTGGGCTGAAGATACGCAGTATTTT
clone size: NA; D gene: NA; J gene: TRBJ2-1; V gene: TRBV10-1; CDR3 protein: CASSESNRPNSSYNEQFF; CDR3 DNA: TGCGCCAGCAGTGAGTCGAACAGACCGAACAGCTCCTACAATGAGCAGTTCTTC
clone size: many; D gene: TRBD1; J gene: TRBJ2-1; V gene: TRBV29-1; CDR3 protein: CSVEAGQGNYNEQFF; CDR3 DNA: TGCAGCGTTGAAGCTGGACAGGGGAACTACAATGAGCAGTTCTTC
clone size: NA; D gene: TRBD2; J gene: TRBJ2-1; V gene: TRBV20-1; CDR3 protein: CSASHLVLTSGAGGYNEQFF; CDR3 DNA: TGCAGTGCTAGCCATCTGGTGCTGACTAGCGGCGCCGGGGGGTACAATGAGCAGTTCTTC
clone size: NA; D gene: TRBD1; J gene: TRBJ2-7; V gene: TRBV29-1; CDR3 protein: CSVETGFSLYEQYF; CDR3 DNA: TGCAGCGTTGAGACAGGGTTTAGCCTCTACGAGCAGTACTTC
clone size: many; D gene: TRBD2; J gene: TRBJ2-1; V gene: TRBV5-1; CDR3 protein: CASSPKIPSGLAGGMSYNEQFF; CDR3 DNA: TGCGCCAGCAGCCCAAAAATACCCTCAGGACTAGCGGGAGGGATGTCCTACAATGAGCAGTTCTTC
clone size: NA; D gene: NA; J gene: TRBJ1-6; V gene: TRBV5-5; CDR3 protein: CASSPRPQTEGGSPLHF; CDR3 DNA: TGTGCCAGCAGCCCACGGCCACAGACAGAAGGGGGTTCACCCCTCCACTTT
clone size: many; D gene: TRBD2; J gene: TRBJ2-7; V gene: TRBV10-3; CDR3 protein: CAISDPGRAQGGRYEQYF; CDR3 DNA: TGTGCCATCAGTGACCCGGGCAGGGCCCAGGGCGGGAGGTACGAGCAGTACTTC
clone size: many; D gene: TRBD2; J gene: TRBJ2-3; V gene: TRBV5-5; CDR3 protein: CASSLASGGADTQYF; CDR3 DNA: TGTGCCAGCAGCTTGGCTAGCGGGGGGGCAGATACGCAGTATTTT
clone size: few; D gene: NA; J gene: TRBJ2-6; V gene: TRBV28; CDR3 protein: CASSPPINSGANVLTF; CDR3 DNA: TGTGCCAGCAGTCCCCCGATAAACTCTGGGGCCAACGTCCTGACTTTC
clone size: NA; D gene: NA; J gene: TRBJ1-1; V gene: TRBV20-1; CDR3 protein: CSAYRWDTEAFF; CDR3 DNA: TGCAGTGCTTATAGGTGGGACACTGAAGCTTTCTTT
clone size: many; D gene: NA; J gene: TRBJ2-1; V gene: TRBV28; CDR3 protein: CASSPVQRPYNEQFF; CDR3 DNA: TGTGCCAGCAGTCCCGTACAGCGGCCCTACAATGAGCAGTTCTTC
clone size: NA; D gene: NA; J gene: TRBJ1-1; V gene: TRBV20-1; CDR3 protein: CSGIETEAFF; CDR3 DNA: TGCAGTGGTATAGAAACTGAAGCTTTCTTT
clone size: many; D gene: NA; J gene: TRBJ2-7; V gene: TRBV29-1; CDR3 protein: CSVEVGRAYEQYF; CDR3 DNA: TGCAGCGTTGAAGTCGGAAGAGCCTACGAGCAGTACTTC
clone size: NA; D gene: NA; J gene: TRBJ2-3; V gene: TRBV29-1; CDR3 protein: CSVDQGGTQYF; CDR3 DNA: TGCAGCGTTGACCAGGGCGGCACGCAGTATTTT
clone size: many; D gene: NA; J gene: TRBJ1-2; V gene: TRBV28; CDR3 protein: CAALRTFYGYTF; CDR3 DNA: TGTGCTGCCCTCCGAACCTTCTATGGCTACACCTTC
clone size: many; D gene: NA; J gene: TRBJ2-5; V gene: TRBV6-5; CDR3 protein: CASSYSSRALLETQYF; CDR3 DNA: TGTGCCAGCAGTTACTCTAGCAGGGCCTTACTGGAGACCCAGTACTTC
clone size: few; D gene: NA; J gene: TRBJ2-1; V gene: TRBV6-4; CDR3 protein: CASSVEAGIGNEQFF; CDR3 DNA: TGTGCCAGCAGTGTTGAGGCAGGGATCGGCAATGAGCAGTTCTTC
clone size: many; D gene: NA; J gene: TRBJ2-7; V gene: TRBV20-1; CDR3 protein: CSGTGHPTYEQYF; CDR3 DNA: TGCAGTGGGACGGGACACCCTACCTACGAGCAGTACTTC
clone size: NA; D gene: TRBD1; J gene: TRBJ1-2; V gene: TRBV12-3/TRBV12-4; CDR3 protein: CASSLGTGGYGYTF; CDR3 DNA: TGTGCCAGCAGTTTAGGGACAGGAGGTTATGGCTACACCTTC
clone size: few; D gene: NA; J gene: TRBJ2-1; V gene: TRBV6-5; CDR3 protein: CASSYSSGLNEQFF; CDR3 DNA: TGTGCCAGCAGTTACTCGAGCGGGCTTAATGAGCAGTTCTTC
clone size: NA; D gene: NA; J gene: TRBJ2-1; V gene: TRBV4-2; CDR3 protein: CASSQVSRDNEQFF; CDR3 DNA: TGTGCCAGCAGCCAAGTAAGCCGGGACAATGAGCAGTTCTTC
clone size: many; D gene: NA; J gene: TRBJ2-7; V gene: TRBV29-1; CDR3 protein: CSVEADEQYF; CDR3 DNA: TGCAGCGTTGAGGCCGACGAGCAGTACTTC
clone size: NA; D gene: NA; J gene: TRBJ1-2; V gene: TRBV20-1; CDR3 protein: CSAREWEGPNYGYTF; CDR3 DNA: TGCAGTGCTAGAGAGTGGGAGGGACCTAACTATGGCTACACCTTC
clone size: many; D gene: NA; J gene: TRBJ1-1; V gene: TRBV20-1; CDR3 protein: CSAREWQNTEAFF; CDR3 DNA: TGCAGTGCTAGAGAATGGCAGAACACTGAAGCTTTCTTT
clone size: NA; D gene: NA; J gene: TRBJ2-1; V gene: TRBV5-1; CDR3 protein: CASGPTGLNEQFF; CDR3 DNA: TGCGCCAGCGGCCCAACAGGACTAAATGAGCAGTTCTTC
clone size: few; D gene: TRBD1; J gene: TRBJ2-7; V gene: TRBV20-1; CDR3 protein: CSARWDRSYEQYF; CDR3 DNA: TGCAGTGCTAGGTGGGACAGGTCCTACGAGCAGTACTTC
clone size: many; D gene: NA; J gene: TRBJ1-2; V gene: TRBV11-2; CDR3 protein: CASSRLTDPLNYGYTF; CDR3 DNA: TGTGCCAGCAGCCGCTTGACAGACCCACTTAACTATGGCTACACCTTC
clone size: few; D gene: NA; J gene: TRBJ2-7; V gene: TRBV29-1; CDR3 protein: CSVEGRGRYEQYF; CDR3 DNA: TGCAGCGTTGAAGGCAGGGGCCGCTACGAGCAGTACTTC
clone size: many; D gene: NA; J gene: TRBJ2-2; V gene: TRBV12-3/TRBV12-4; CDR3 protein: CASSFSGTGELFF; CDR3 DNA: TGTGCCAGCAGTTTTTCGGGGACCGGGGAGCTGTTTTTT
clone size: NA; D gene: TRBD2; J gene: TRBJ2-5; V gene: TRBV7-3; CDR3 protein: CASSPTSGSPGVETQYF; CDR3 DNA: TGTGCCAGCAGCCCAACTAGCGGGAGTCCAGGTGTGGAGACCCAGTACTTC
clone size: NA; D gene: NA; J gene: TRBJ2-5; V gene: TRBV12-3/TRBV12-4; CDR3 protein: CASSFPDYDKETQYF; CDR3 DNA: TGTGCCAGCAGTTTTCCGGACTATGATAAGGAGACCCAGTACTTC
clone size: many; D gene: NA; J gene: TRBJ1-5; V gene: TRBV24-1; CDR3 protein: CATSSKGVSNQPQHF; CDR3 DNA: TGTGCCACCAGTTCGAAGGGGGTTAGCAATCAGCCCCAGCATTTT
clone size: many; D gene: NA; J gene: TRBJ2-3; V gene: TRBV7-2; CDR3 protein: CASSLDADTQYF; CDR3 DNA: TGTGCCAGCAGCTTAGATGCAGATACGCAGTATTTT